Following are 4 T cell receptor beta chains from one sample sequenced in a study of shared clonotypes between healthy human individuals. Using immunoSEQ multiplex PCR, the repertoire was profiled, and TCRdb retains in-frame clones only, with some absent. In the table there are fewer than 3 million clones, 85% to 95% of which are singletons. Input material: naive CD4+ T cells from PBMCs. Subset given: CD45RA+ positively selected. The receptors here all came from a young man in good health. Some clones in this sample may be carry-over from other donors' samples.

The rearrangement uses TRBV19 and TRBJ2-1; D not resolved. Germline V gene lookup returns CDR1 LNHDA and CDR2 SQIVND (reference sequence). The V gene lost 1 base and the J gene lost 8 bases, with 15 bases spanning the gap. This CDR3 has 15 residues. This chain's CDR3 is CASSIVGGRTDEQFF. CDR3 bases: TGTGCCAGTAGTATAGTGGGTGGACGTACGGATGAGCAGTTCTTC.

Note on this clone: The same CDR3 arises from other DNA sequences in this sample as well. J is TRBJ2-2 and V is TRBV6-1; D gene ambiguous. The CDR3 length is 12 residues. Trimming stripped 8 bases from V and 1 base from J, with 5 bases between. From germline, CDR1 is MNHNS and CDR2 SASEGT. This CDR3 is CASGLNTGELFF. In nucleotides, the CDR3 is TGTGCCAGCGGGCTGAACACCGGGGAGCTGTTTTTT.

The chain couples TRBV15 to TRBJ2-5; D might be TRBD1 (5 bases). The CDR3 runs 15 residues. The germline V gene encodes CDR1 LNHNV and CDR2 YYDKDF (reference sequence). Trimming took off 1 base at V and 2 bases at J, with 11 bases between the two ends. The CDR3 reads CATSRATGWQETQYF. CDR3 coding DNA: TGTGCCACCAGCAGAGCAACAGGTTGGCAAGAGACCCAGTACTTC.

The CDR3 region has the DNA TGTGCCAGCTCACCACCGGTTGGGGCCGCCTACGAGCAGTACTTC. Translated: CASSPPVGAAYEQYF. This chain joins TRBV18 and TRBJ2-7; D may be TRBD1 (5 bases). This CDR3 contains 15 residues. Per germline, CDR1 KGHSH and CDR2 LQKENI. Trimming stripped 0 bases from V and 2 bases from J, with 11 bases between.